One and the same sample provided the 2 T cell receptor beta chains below, sequenced in a study of blood T cell repertoires in COVID-19. The protocol was immunoSEQ multiplex PCR, while the TCRdb copy is restricted to in-frame clones and leaves out a portion. The sample consists of fewer than 350,000 clones, around 90% of them appearing once. Sequences were obtained from PBMCs or T cells enriched from blood (not recorded which). These receptor sequences come from a man aged 55 to 70 who had recovered from COVID-19.

CDR3 residues: CASSKPNRSYEQYF. The CDR3 nucleotides read TGTGCCAGCAGCAAGCCTAATCGCTCCTACGAGCAGTACTTC. J is TRBJ2-7 and V is TRBV21-1; the table calls TRBD2, which could not be checked here. TRBV21-1 is marked as a pseudogene. The CDR3 length is 14 residues.

J is TRBJ2-3 and V is TRBV6-5; the match to TRBD1 covers 10 bases. J was trimmed by 3 bases and V by 7 bases; bases with no gene match: 7. The germline V gene encodes CDR1 MNHEY and CDR2 SVGAGI. This CDR3 has 15 amino acids. The CDR3 loop is CASTGQGVFTDTQYF. CDR3 nucleotides: TGTGCCAGCACCGGACAGGGGGTTTTTACAGATACGCAGTATTTT.